Presented here are 28 T cell receptor beta chains from one specimen sequenced in a study of blood T cells in healthy people across ages. A second PCR of 7 to 11 cycles used a sample-barcoded 5' primer and a J-beta primer mix. TCRdb reprocessed the 5' RACE reads with MiXCR, giving one entry per CDR3 protein. Of about 1,400,000 distinct CDR3 sequences listed, 40% to 50% were seen once; the top ten hold 7.9%. Sequencing was carried out using blood. The source is a woman younger than 30 in good health.

J is TRBJ2-3 and V is TRBV5-4; 9 bases align to TRBD2. The V gene end was trimmed by 9 bases and the J gene end by 4 bases; junction bases not matched to a gene: 12. Germline V gene data show CDR1 as SGHNT and CDR2 as YYREEE (reference sequence). CDR3 length: 15 amino acids. Here the CDR3 reads CATGRAGGQSDTQYF. The CDR3 DNA reads TGTGCCACCGGTCGGGCGGGAGGGCAATCAGATACGCAGTATTTT.

A note on this clonotype: With a much larger clone just one base away, this may be a read error. The chain couples TRBV4-1 to TRBJ2-5, with D possibly being TRBD1 (5 bases). V was cut by 0 bases and J by 11 bases, with 16 bases left in between. This CDR3 region has 14 residues. Germline CDR1 reads MGHRA; CDR2 reads YSYEKL. In DNA form, the CDR3 reads TGCGCCAGCAGCCAAGATGGCTGGGGCCAAGAGCAGTACTTC. Protein product: CASSQDGWGQEQYF.

The rearrangement uses TRBV5-4 and TRBJ2-1; 10 bases fit TRBD2. The CDR3 spans 17 residues. Germline CDR1 and CDR2: SGHNT and YYREEE (reference sequence). J gave up 3 bases and V 2 bases, and 8 bases lay outside the gene matches. Written as DNA, the CDR3 is TGTGCCAGCAGCTTTGGACTAGCGGATCCAATCTACAATGAGCAGTTCTTC. As protein: CASSFGLADPIYNEQFF.

This clonotype was observed a handful of times. The chain employs TRBV27 and TRBJ2-3; 10 bases fit TRBD2. The junction had 4 bases not matched to a gene; V was cut back by 3 bases and J by 4 bases. Germline CDR1 reads MNHEY; CDR2 reads SMNVEV (reference sequence). The CDR3 consists of 15 residues. CDR3 in amino acids: CASSFIAGGPDTQYF. As DNA, the CDR3 is TGTGCCAGCAGTTTCATAGCGGGAGGCCCAGATACGCAGTATTTT.

This chain uses TRBV14 with TRBJ1-6; D is unresolved. Germline V gives CDR1 SGHDN, CDR2 FVKESK. The length of the CDR3 is 14 residues. V lost 0 bases, J lost 7 bases, and 7 bases lay in between. The CDR3 DNA reads as TGTGCCAGCAGCCAAGAAGTTCCGAATTCACCCCTCCACTTT. This translates into CASSQEVPNSPLHF.

This clonotype was counted only a few times. The chain recombines TRBV3-1 with TRBJ2-6; D call uncertain. Germline CDR1 and CDR2: LGHDT and YNNKEL (reference sequence). The CDR3 runs 17 residues. Trimming removed 5 bases from V and 2 bases from J, with 16 bases in between. CDR3 loop: CASSVNRRRTGANVLTF. As DNA, the CDR3 is TGTGCCAGCAGCGTTAATCGGCGACGGACTGGGGCCAACGTCCTGACTTTC.

J is TRBJ2-1 and V is TRBV20-1, with 9 nucleotides matching TRBD2. Losses at the gene ends were 0 bases for V and 9 bases for J; bases not matched to a gene: 6. The CDR3 is 14 residues long. Per the germline V gene, CDR1 is DFQATT and CDR2 is SNEGSKA (reference sequence). CDR3 loop: CSARDLASGIEQFF. The DNA of the CDR3 is TGCAGTGCTAGAGATCTGGCTAGCGGGATTGAGCAGTTCTTC.

The rearrangement joins TRBV18 to TRBJ2-7; a possible D gene is TRBD1 (6 bases). The J call may be in error: the DNA end matches TRBJ2-4 better. CDR1 and CDR2 (germline): KGHSH, LQKENI. This CDR3 has 17 residues. CDR3 DNA: TGTGCCAGCTCACCATGGACCTCCGGGACACAGAAAAACATTCAGTACTTC. It encodes CASSPWTSGTQKNIQYF.

This clonotype was counted at least ten times. V is TRBV10-3 and J is TRBJ2-3; no clear D. The V end was cut by 7 bases, the J end by 4 bases, with 15 bases between. The germline V gene has CDR1 ENHRY and CDR2 SYGVKD. The length of the CDR3 is 14 residues. The CDR3 sequence is CAIKVGSDADTQYF. DNA for the CDR3: TGTGCCATCAAAGTGGGATCAGACGCAGATACGCAGTATTTT.

This rearrangement joins TRBV27 to TRBJ2-3; D uncertain. The CDR3 has 18 amino acids. Trimming took 4 bases from V and 1 from J, leaving 21 bases between them. Germline-derived CDR1 and CDR2 are MNHEY and SMNVEV (reference sequence). The CDR3 protein is CASSSRRVGRSGTDTQYF. CDR3 DNA: TGTGCCAGCAGTTCACGTCGTGTAGGCCGCTCGGGCACAGATACGCAGTATTTT.

This clonotype showed up just a few times. This chain uses TRBV6-2 or TRBV6-3 with TRBJ2-7; 7 positions agree with TRBD2. CDR3 length: 14 amino acids. In germline, CDR1 is MNHEY, CDR2 SVGEGT. Trimming cost V 2 bases and J 2 bases; bases outside gene matches: 3. CDR3 sequence reads: CASSYASGTYEQYF. The CDR3 DNA reads TGTGCCAGCAGTTACGCTAGCGGAACCTACGAGCAGTACTTC.

This clonotype was counted only a few times. The V and J genes are TRBV5-1 and TRBJ2-2, with 7 positions matching TRBD1. V shed 4 bases, J shed 5 bases, and the junction held 14 bases outside the gene matches. The CDR3 runs 17 residues. Germline CDR1 SGHRS, CDR2 YFSETQ. Here the CDR3 DNA reads TGCGCCAGCAGCCTGTCCGGACAGGTGGGCCCGACCGGGGAGCTGTTTTTT. Encoded protein: CASSLSGQVGPTGELFF.

This clonotype was detected a few times. The chain employs TRBV6-6 and TRBJ1-4; 12 bases line up with TRBD1. Looked up from germline, CDR1 is MNHNY and CDR2 is SVGAGI (reference sequence). The CDR3 runs 15 residues. Unmatched junction bases numbered 7, after V lost 6 bases and J lost 8 bases. Written as DNA, the CDR3 is TGTGCCAGCAGCAGGGACAGGGGGCTGGGAGAAAAACTGTTTTTT. This codes for CASSRDRGLGEKLFF.

Points on this clonotype: A much larger clone lies a single base off, so this may be a read error. This rearrangement joins TRBV29-1 to TRBJ2-7; maybe TRBD2 (7 bases). Trimming took off 4 bases at V and 7 bases at J, with 20 bases between the two ends. CDR3 size: 14 residues. CDR1 and CDR2 (germline): SQVTM, ANQGSEA. This CDR3 is CSVGGATSPNEQYF. The DNA of the CDR3 is TGCAGCGTTGGGGGGGCGACTAGCCCCAATGAGCAGTACTTC.

The V call is TRBV28, the J call TRBJ1-2; 7 bases line up with TRBD1. In germline, CDR1 is MDHEN, CDR2 SYDVKM. This CDR3 is 15 amino acids long. With V trimmed by 4 bases and J by 3 bases, 8 bases remained unmatched. CDR3 DNA sequence: TGTGCCAGCAGTTCTGGACAGGAGGCTTACTATGGCTACACCTTC. Amino acids: CASSSGQEAYYGYTF.

The chain recombines TRBV12-3 or TRBV12-4 with TRBJ2-1; 7 bases fit TRBD2. There are 13 residues in the CDR3. V shed 7 bases and J 10 bases; nucleotides not matched to a gene: 10. The CDR3 loop is CASTLREGSEQFF. The CDR3 DNA reads TGTGCCAGCACCCTGAGGGAGGGATCAGAGCAGTTCTTC.

The rearrangement joins TRBV7-9 to TRBJ2-1; 7 bases align to TRBD2. The germline CDR1 and CDR2 sequences are SEHNR and FQNEAQ (reference sequence). The CDR3 loop spans 17 amino acids. J was trimmed by 6 bases and V by 1 base; bases with no gene match: 12. CDR3 DNA sequence: TGTGCCAGCAGCTTAGAGTCTTCCGGGGGGTCCCTCAATGAGCAGTTCTTC. This gives the protein CASSLESSGGSLNEQFF.

This clonotype was seen a handful of times. This chain connects TRBV28 to TRBJ2-7; a weak D match, TRBD1 (6 bases). Germline values: CDR1 MDHEN, CDR2 SYDVKM. This CDR3 has 15 residues. V gave up 4 bases and J gave up 5 bases, with 18 bases separating them. The CDR3 DNA sequence: TGTGCCAGCAGTTCTCTTGGACAGCCGAAGAACGAGCAGTACTTC. It yields the protein CASSSLGQPKNEQYF.

This chain connects TRBV7-9 to TRBJ2-1; D perhaps matches TRBD2 (7 bases). Deletions cut 1 base from V and 6 bases from J, with 16 bases between. The CDR3 contains 16 residues. Germline lookup yields CDR1 SEHNR and CDR2 FQNEAQ (reference sequence). CDR3 coding DNA: TGTGCCAGCAGCTTAGGGGGGGGCCGGGAGACCAATGAGCAGTTCTTC. It specifies CASSLGGGRETNEQFF.

The chain couples TRBV20-1 to TRBJ2-1; 7 nucleotides line up with TRBD2. The CDR3 is made up of 13 amino acids. The V gene's germline CDR1 is DFQATT and CDR2 SNEGSKA (reference sequence). J gave up 10 bases and V 3 bases, and 9 bases lay outside the gene matches. In DNA form, the CDR3 reads TGCAGTGCTAGCGGGGGGTCCCCTGGGGAGCAGTTCTTC. This translates into CSASGGSPGEQFF.

The sample holds one count of this clonotype. One end of the junction fails to match germline, which may point to a read error. The gene calls are TRBV12-3 or TRBV12-4 and TRBJ1-5; D is ambiguous. This CDR3 comprises 12 residues. CDR3 DNA sequence: TGTGCCTGCAGCCTGGGAAGTCAGCCCCAGCATTTT. Translated, it gives CACSLGSQPQHF.

The V gene is TRBV9, the J gene TRBJ2-2; 11 nucleotides match TRBD1. Trimming cost V 4 bases and J 4 bases; bases outside gene matches: 12. Germline assignment: CDR1 SGDLS and CDR2 YYNGEE. CDR3 size: 18 residues. CDR3 sequence: CASSLLGGTGGVTGELFF. CDR3 in DNA: TGTGCCAGCAGCCTCCTTGGAGGGACAGGGGGTGTCACCGGGGAGCTGTTTTTT.

This clonotype has just one count. V usage is TRBV18 and J usage is TRBJ2-2; 8 bases match TRBD2. J was trimmed by 1 base and V by 1 base; bases with no gene match: 2. The CDR3 length is 16 residues. Germline CDR1 is KGHSH and CDR2 is LQKENI. In DNA form, the CDR3 reads TGTGCCAGCTCACCACAGGGGACTAGGAACACCGGGGAGCTGTTTTTT. Translating gives CASSPQGTRNTGELFF.

The chain employs TRBV6-5 and TRBJ2-5, with 9 bases lining up with TRBD1. The trim removed 7 bases at V and 4 bases at J, leaving 10 bases unmatched. Germline-derived CDR1 and CDR2 are MNHEY and SVGAGI. The CDR3 loop spans 15 amino acids. CDR3 loop: CASTLTTGGIETQYF. The DNA of the CDR3 is TGTGCCAGCACCCTAACGACAGGGGGTATAGAGACCCAGTACTTC.

This clonotype came up a few times. This CDR3 reads CASSLDDNYGYTF. The CDR3 DNA reads as TGCGCCAGCAGCTTGGATGATAACTATGGCTACACCTTC. The chain recombines TRBV5-1 with TRBJ1-2, with D unresolved. Germline V gene sequence: CDR1 SGHRS, CDR2 YFSETQ. Deletions cut 0 bases from V and 1 base from J, with 4 bases between. The CDR3 spans 13 residues.

J is TRBJ2-6 and V is TRBV29-1; D is uncertain. The germline CDR1 and CDR2 sequences are SQVTM and ANQGSEA. The CDR3 consists of 13 residues. With 8 bases removed from V and 0 bases from J, the gap between germline ends came to 8 bases. This chain's CDR3 is CSIRFSGANVLTF. The DNA of the CDR3 is TGCAGCATCCGGTTCTCTGGGGCCAACGTCCTGACTTTC.

There are a few counts of this clonotype. The V call is TRBV9, the J call TRBJ2-7; unclear D gene. Trimming cost V 3 bases and J 6 bases, with 10 bases left between them. Germline values: CDR1 SGDLS, CDR2 YYNGEE. There are 12 residues in the CDR3. CDR3 protein: CASSANTGEQYF. The DNA for the CDR3 is TGTGCCAGCAGCGCTAATACGGGCGAGCAGTACTTC.

The sample holds many counts of this clonotype. This chain connects TRBV6-2 or TRBV6-3 to TRBJ2-7; 12 bases fit TRBD2. Germline values: CDR1 MNHEY, CDR2 SVGEGT. With V trimmed by 4 bases and J by 5 bases, 18 bases remained unmatched. The CDR3 loop spans 19 amino acids. The CDR3 loop reads CASSSIPGLAGSAVDEQYF. The CDR3 bases are TGTGCCAGCAGTTCGATCCCGGGACTAGCGGGCTCAGCGGTGGACGAGCAGTACTTC.